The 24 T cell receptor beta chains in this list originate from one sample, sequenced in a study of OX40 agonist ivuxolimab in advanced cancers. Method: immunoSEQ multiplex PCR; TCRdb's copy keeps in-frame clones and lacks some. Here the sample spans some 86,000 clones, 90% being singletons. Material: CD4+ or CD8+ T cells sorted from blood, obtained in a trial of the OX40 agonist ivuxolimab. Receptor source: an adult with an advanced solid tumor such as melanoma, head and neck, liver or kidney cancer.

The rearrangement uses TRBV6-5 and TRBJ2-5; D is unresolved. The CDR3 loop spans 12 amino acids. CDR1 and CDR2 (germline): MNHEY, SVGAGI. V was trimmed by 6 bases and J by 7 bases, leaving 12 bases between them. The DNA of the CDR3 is TGTGCCAGCAGCCCGGTTGGCGGGACCCAGTACTTC. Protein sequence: CASSPVGGTQYF.

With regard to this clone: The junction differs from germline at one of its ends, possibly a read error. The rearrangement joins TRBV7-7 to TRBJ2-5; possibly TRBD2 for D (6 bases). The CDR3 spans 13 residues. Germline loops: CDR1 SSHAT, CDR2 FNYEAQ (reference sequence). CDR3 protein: CASSRLVQETQYF. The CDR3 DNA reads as TGTGCTAGCAGCCGACTAGTGCAAGAGACCCAGTACTTC.

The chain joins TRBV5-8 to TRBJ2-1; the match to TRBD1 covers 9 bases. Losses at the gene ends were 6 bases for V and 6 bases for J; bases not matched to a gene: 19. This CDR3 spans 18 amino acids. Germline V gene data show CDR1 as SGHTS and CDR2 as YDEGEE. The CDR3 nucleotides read TGTGCCAGCATCGTGGGGACAGGGCTAGCCCTGGGGGTCAATGAGCAGTTCTTC. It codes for CASIVGTGLALGVNEQFF.

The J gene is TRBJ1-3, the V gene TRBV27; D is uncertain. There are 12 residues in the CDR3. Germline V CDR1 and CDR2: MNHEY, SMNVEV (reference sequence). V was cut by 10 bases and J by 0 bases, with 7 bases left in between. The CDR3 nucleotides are TGTGCCACCTGGAGCTCTGGAAACACCATATATTTT. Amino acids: CATWSSGNTIYF.

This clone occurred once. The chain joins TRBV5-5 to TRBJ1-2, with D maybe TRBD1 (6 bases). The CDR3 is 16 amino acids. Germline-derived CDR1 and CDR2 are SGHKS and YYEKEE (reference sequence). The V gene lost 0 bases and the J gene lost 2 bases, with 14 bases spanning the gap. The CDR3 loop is CASSLGGETGNYGYTF. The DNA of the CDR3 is TGTGCCAGCAGCTTGGGTGGGGAAACAGGGAACTATGGCTACACCTTC. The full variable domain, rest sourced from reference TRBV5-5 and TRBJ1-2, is DAGVTQSPTHLIKTRGQQVTLRCSPISGHKSVSWYQQVLGQGPQFIFQYYEKEERGRGNFPDRFSARQFPNYSSELNVNALLLGDSALYLCASSLGGETGNYGYTFGSGTRLTVV.

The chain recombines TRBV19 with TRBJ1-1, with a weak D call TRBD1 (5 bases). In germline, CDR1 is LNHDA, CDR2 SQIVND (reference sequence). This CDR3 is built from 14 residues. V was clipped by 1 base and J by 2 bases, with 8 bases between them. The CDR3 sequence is CASSIVGGNTEAFF. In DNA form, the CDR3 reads TGTGCCAGTAGTATAGTTGGGGGTAACACTGAAGCTTTCTTT.

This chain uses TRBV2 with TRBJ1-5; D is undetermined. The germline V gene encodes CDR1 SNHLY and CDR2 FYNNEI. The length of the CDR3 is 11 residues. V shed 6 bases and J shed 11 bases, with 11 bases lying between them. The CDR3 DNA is TGTGCCAGCAGAGACTCTGAGGCCCAGCATTTT. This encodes CASRDSEAQHF. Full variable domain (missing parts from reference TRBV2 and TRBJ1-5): EPEVTQTPSHQVTQMGQEVILRCVPISNHLYFYWYRQILGQKVEFLVSFYNNEISEKSEIFDDQFSVERPDGSNFTLKIRSTKLEDSAMYFCASRDSEAQHFGDGTRLSIL.

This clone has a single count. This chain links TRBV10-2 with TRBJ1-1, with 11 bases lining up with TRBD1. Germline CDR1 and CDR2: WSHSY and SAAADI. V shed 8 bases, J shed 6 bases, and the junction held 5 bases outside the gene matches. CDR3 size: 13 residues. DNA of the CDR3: TGCGCCAGCCAGGACAGGGGGCGGCCTGAAGCTTTCTTT. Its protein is CASQDRGRPEAFF.

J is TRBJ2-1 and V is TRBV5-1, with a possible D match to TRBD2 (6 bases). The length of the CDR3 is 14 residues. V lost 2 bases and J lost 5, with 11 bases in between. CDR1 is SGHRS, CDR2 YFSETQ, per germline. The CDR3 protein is CASSFGGPDNEQFF. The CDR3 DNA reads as TGCGCCAGCAGCTTTGGAGGGCCAGACAATGAGCAGTTCTTC.

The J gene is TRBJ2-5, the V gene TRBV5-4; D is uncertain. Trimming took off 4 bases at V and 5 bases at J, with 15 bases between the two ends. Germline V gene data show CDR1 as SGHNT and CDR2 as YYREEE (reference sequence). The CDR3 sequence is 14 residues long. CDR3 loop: CASSPDLEGETQYF. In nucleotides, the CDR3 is TGTGCCAGCAGCCCTGACCTCGAAGGGGAGACCCAGTACTTC. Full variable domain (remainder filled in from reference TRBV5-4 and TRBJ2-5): ETGVTQSPTHLIKTRGQQVTLRCSSQSGHNTVSWYQQALGQGPQFIFQYYREEENGRGNFPPRFSGLQFPNYSSELNVNALELDDSALYLCASSPDLEGETQYFGPGTRLLVL.

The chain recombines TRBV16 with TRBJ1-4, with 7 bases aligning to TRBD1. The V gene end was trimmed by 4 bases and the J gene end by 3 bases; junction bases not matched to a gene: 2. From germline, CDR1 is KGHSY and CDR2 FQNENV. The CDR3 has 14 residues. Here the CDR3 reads CASSPGQSNEKLFF. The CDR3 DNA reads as TGTGCCAGCAGCCCGGGACAGTCTAATGAAAAACTGTTTTTT.

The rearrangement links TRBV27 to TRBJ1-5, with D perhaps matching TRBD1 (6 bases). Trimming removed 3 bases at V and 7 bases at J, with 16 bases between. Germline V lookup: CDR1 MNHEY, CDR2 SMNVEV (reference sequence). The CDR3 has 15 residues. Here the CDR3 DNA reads TGTGCCAGCAGTTTGGCGGCAGGGGAGGGCCAGCCCCAGCATTTT. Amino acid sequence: CASSLAAGEGQPQHF.

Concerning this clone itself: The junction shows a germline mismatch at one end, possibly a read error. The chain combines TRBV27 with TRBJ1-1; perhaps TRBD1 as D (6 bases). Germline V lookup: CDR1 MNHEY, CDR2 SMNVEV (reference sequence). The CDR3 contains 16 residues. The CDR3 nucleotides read TGTACCAGCAGTACCAGGGAGGGGGGACCGAACACTGAAGCTTTCTTT. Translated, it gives CTSSTREGGPNTEAFF.

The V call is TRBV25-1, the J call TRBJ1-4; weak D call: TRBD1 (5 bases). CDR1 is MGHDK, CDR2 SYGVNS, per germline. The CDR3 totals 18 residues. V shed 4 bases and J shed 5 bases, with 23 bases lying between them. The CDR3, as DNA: TGTGCCAGCAGTGGGGACCTATTGGTAGCTAACCCCAATGAAAAACTGTTTTTT. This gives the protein CASSGDLLVANPNEKLFF.

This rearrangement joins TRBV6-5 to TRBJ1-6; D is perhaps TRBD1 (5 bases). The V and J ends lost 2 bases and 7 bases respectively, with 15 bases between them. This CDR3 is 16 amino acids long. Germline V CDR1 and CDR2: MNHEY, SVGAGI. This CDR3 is CASSYVPGRRNSPLHF. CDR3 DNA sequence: TGTGCCAGCAGTTACGTTCCGGGGCGTAGGAATTCACCCCTCCACTTT.

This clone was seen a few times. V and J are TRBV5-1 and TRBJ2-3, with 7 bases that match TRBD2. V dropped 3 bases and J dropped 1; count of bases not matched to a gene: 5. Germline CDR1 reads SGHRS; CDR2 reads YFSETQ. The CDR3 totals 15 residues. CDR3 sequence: CASSWTSAGTDTQYF. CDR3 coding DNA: TGCGCCAGCAGCTGGACTAGTGCCGGCACAGATACGCAGTATTTT.

This CDR3 reads CASSGRTNYGYTF. Written as DNA, the CDR3 is TGTGCCAGCAGCGGACGGACTAACTATGGCTACACCTTC. V is TRBV6-5 and J is TRBJ1-2; D is ambiguous. CDR1 and CDR2 from the germline V gene are MNHEY and SVGAGI. V lost 6 bases, J lost 0 bases, and 8 bases lay in between. The CDR3 consists of 13 residues.

The CDR3 DNA follows: TGTGCCAGCAGCCGGGCGCTCGACAGGGAATGGCGCACAGATACGCAGTATTTT. Translation gives CASSRALDREWRTDTQYF. The chain combines TRBV5-8 with TRBJ2-3; the match to TRBD1 covers 7 bases. The CDR3 spans 18 residues. The V and J ends lost 4 bases and 1 base, in that order; junction bases with no gene match: 15. Germline V gene data show CDR1 as SGHTS and CDR2 as YDEGEE. The full variable domain, its missing parts supplied by reference TRBV5-8 and TRBJ2-3, is EAGVTQSPTHLIKTRGQQATLRCSPISGHTSVYWYQQALGLGLQFLLWYDEGEERNRGNFPPRFSGRQFPNYSSELNVNALELEDSALYLCASSRALDREWRTDTQYFGPGTRLTVL.

CDR3 protein: CASSKGTSGGNEQFF. The CDR3 DNA reads TGTGCCAGCAGTAAAGGGACTAGCGGGGGGAATGAGCAGTTCTTC. This chain joins TRBV11-2 and TRBJ2-1, with 15 bases that match TRBD2. V lost 6 bases and J lost 7; bases outside the gene matches: 4. This CDR3 has 15 residues. Germline assignment: CDR1 SGHAT and CDR2 FQNNGV. Complete variable domain (other parts from reference TRBV11-2 and TRBJ2-1): EAGVAQSPRYKIIEKRQSVAFWCNPISGHATLYWYQQILGQGPKLLIQFQNNGVVDDSQLPKDRFSAERLKGVDSTLKIQPAKLEDSAVYLCASSKGTSGGNEQFFGPGTRLTVL.

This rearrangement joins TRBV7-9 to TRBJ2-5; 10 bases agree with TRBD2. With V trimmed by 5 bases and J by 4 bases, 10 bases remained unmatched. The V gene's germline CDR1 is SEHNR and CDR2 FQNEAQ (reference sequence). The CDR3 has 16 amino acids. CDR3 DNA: TGTGCCAGCAGCCCCCCCACTAGCGGGGTTGGAGAGACCCAGTACTTC. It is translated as CASSPPTSGVGETQYF. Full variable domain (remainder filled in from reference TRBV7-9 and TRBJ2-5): DTGVSQNPRHKITKRGQNVTFRCDPISEHNRLYWYRQTLGQGPEFLTYFQNEAQLEKSRLLSDRFSAERPKGSFSTLEIQRTEQGDSAMYLCASSPPTSGVGETQYFGPGTRLLVL.

Here the CDR3 DNA reads TGTGCCAGCAGACCCGACACAGGGGTGTCTGGCTACACCTTC. Its translation: CASRPDTGVSGYTF. The chain employs TRBV11-2 and TRBJ1-2; TRBD1 agrees at 7 bases. Germline assignment: CDR1 SGHAT and CDR2 FQNNGV. V was pared by 6 bases and J by 7 bases, with 11 bases of the junction left unmatched. The length of the CDR3 is 14 residues.

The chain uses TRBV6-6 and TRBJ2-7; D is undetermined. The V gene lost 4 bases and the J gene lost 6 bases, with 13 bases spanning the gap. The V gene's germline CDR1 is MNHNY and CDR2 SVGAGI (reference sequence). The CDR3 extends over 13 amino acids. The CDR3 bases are TGTGCCAGCAGTTTCGCGTCTCGACCCGAGCAGTACTTC. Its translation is CASSFASRPEQYF.

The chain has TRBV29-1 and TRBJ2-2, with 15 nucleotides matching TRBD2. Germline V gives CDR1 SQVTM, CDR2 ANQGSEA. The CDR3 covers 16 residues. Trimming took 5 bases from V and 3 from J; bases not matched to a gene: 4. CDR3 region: CSVRTSGGADTGELFF. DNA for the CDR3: TGCAGCGTTCGGACTAGCGGGGGGGCAGACACCGGGGAGCTGTTTTTT.

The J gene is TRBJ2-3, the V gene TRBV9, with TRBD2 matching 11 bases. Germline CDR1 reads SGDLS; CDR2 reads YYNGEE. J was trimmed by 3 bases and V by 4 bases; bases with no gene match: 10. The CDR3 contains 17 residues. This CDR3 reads CASSPRSSGGATDTQYF. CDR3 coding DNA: TGTGCCAGCAGCCCTCGTAGTAGCGGGGGGGCGACAGATACGCAGTATTTT.